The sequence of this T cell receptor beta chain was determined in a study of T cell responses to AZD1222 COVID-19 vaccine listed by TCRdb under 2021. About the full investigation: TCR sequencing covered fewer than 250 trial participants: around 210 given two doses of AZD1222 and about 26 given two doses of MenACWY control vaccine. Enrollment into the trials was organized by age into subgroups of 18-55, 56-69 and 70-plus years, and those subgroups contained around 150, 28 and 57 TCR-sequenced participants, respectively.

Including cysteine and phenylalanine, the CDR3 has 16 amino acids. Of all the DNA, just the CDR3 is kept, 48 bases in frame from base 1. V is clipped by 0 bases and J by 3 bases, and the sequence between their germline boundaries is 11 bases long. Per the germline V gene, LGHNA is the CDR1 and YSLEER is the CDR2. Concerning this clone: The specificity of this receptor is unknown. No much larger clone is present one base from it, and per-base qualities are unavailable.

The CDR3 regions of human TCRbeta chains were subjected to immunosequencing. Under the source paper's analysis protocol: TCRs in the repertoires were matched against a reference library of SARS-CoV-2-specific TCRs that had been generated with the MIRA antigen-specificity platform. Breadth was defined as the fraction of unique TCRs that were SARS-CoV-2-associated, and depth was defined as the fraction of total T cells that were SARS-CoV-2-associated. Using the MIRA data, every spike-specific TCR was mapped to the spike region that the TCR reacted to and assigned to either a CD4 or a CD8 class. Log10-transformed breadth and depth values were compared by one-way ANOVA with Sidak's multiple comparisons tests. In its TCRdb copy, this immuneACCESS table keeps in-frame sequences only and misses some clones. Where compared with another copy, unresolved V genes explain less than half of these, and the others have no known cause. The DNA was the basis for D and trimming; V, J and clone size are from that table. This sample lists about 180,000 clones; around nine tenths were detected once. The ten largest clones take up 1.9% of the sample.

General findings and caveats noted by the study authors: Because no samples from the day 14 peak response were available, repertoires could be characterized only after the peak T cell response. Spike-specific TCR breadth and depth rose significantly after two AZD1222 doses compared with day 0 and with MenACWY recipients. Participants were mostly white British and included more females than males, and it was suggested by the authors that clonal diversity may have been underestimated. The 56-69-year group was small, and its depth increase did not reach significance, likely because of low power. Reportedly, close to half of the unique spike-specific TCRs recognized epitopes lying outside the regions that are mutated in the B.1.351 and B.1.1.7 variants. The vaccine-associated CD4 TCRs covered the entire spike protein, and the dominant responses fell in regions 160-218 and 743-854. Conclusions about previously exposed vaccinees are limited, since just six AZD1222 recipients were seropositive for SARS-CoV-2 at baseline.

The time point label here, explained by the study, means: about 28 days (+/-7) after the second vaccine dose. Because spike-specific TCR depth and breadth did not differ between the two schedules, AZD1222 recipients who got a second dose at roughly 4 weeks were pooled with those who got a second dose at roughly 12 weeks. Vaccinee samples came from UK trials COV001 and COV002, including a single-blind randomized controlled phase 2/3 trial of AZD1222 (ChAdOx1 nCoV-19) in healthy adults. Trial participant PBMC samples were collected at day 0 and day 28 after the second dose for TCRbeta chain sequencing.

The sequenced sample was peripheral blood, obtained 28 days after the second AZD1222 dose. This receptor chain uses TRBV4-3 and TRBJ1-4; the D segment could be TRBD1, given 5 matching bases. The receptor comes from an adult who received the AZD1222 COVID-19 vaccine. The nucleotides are TGCGCCAGCAGCCAAGATCGGGGCAGGGCTAATGAAAAACTGTTTTTT. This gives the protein CASSQDRGRANEKLFF.